This entry lists 17 T cell receptor beta chains sequenced from one sample in a study of blood T cells in healthy people across ages. Sample-barcoded 5' priming and a J-beta primer mix drove a second PCR of about 6 to 12 cycles. TCRdb re-derived calls from the 5' RACE reads in MiXCR, one entry per CDR3 protein. The table has around 1,700,000 distinct CDR3 sequences, about 28% seen once. The specimen was blood. The receptors shown here come from a woman in her twenties or thirties in good health.

The chain has TRBV4-1 and TRBJ2-7, with 8 bases that match TRBD1. The CDR3 sequence is 15 residues long. Looked up from germline, CDR1 is MGHRA and CDR2 is YSYEKL. With V trimmed by 2 bases and J by 2 bases, 5 bases remained unmatched. CDR3 protein: CASSQQGQGPYEQYF. The CDR3 coding sequence is TGCGCCAGCAGCCAACAAGGACAGGGTCCCTACGAGCAGTACTTC.

The chain employs TRBV18 and TRBJ1-1; tentative D call: TRBD1 (5 bases). Germline V CDR1 and CDR2: KGHSH, LQKENI. Trimming shortened V by 2 bases and J by 6 bases, and 13 bases separated the two germline ends. The CDR3 covers 14 residues. The CDR3 DNA is TGTGCCAGCTCACCATTGGGACTAGACGCTGAAGCTTTCTTT. Encoded protein: CASSPLGLDAEAFF.

On this clonotype: This clone may be a read error of a much larger clone one base away. The rearrangement uses TRBV10-3 and TRBJ2-7; tentatively, D is TRBD1 or TRBD2 (5 bases each). This CDR3 has 16 residues. V was pared by 6 bases and J by 7 bases, with 25 bases between. CDR1 and CDR2 from the germline V gene are ENHRY and SYGVKD. CDR3 region: CAIRKDSGRAYGEQYF. CDR3 DNA: TGTGCCATCAGGAAGGACTCGGGACGGGCGTATGGGGAGCAGTACTTC.

The chain uses TRBV12-5 and TRBJ2-1; tentative D call: TRBD1 (5 bases). Trimming stripped 8 bases from V and 10 bases from J, with 15 bases between. This CDR3 region has 12 residues. Germline CDR1 is LGHNT and CDR2 is FRNRAP. This CDR3 reads CASQGRVYEQFF. The CDR3 bases are TGTGCTAGTCAGGGTAGGGTCTACGAGCAGTTCTTC.

As to this clonotype: A read error may produce the germline difference seen at one junction end. V gene TRBV19 combines with J gene TRBJ1-5, with D tentatively TRBD1 (5 bases). Germline-derived CDR1 and CDR2 are LNHDA and SQIVND (reference sequence). CDR3 size: 13 residues. The DNA of the CDR3 is TGTACCAGTAGTAGGGGTTCAAATCAGCCCCAGCATTTT. Protein sequence: CTSSRGSNQPQHF.

The chain employs TRBV15 and TRBJ1-5, with D hard to call. This CDR3 region has 15 residues. From germline, CDR1 is LNHNV and CDR2 YYDKDF (reference sequence). V lost 3 bases, J lost 5 bases, and 14 bases lay in between. In DNA, the CDR3 is TGTGCCACCAGCAGTGATATAGGACCCCATCAGCCCCAGCATTTT. This sequence encodes CATSSDIGPHQPQHF.

In its sample, this clonotype was seen a few times. A read error may be the cause here, since a much bigger clone is one base away. The J gene is TRBJ2-7, the V gene TRBV9; D is perhaps TRBD1 (7 bases). The germline V gene has CDR1 SGDLS and CDR2 YYNGEE. The CDR3 has 14 amino acids. CDR3 sequence reads: CASSATGEAYGQYF. CDR3 sequence (DNA): TGTGCCAGCAGCGCTACAGGGGAGGCCTACGGGCAGTACTTC.

Concerning this clonotype itself: Germline is not matched at one junction end, which may reflect a read error. This chain uses TRBV6-5 with TRBJ2-4; no definite D call. Per the germline V gene, CDR1 is MNHEY and CDR2 is SVGAGI. This CDR3 region has 17 residues. The CDR3 is CVSRFRPGPRAENIQYF. The DNA of the CDR3 is TGTGTCAGCCGTTTTAGGCCGGGCCCGCGAGCTGAAAACATTCAGTACTTC.

The table lists this clonotype with many counts. The rearrangement links TRBV7-9 to TRBJ2-5; tentatively, D is TRBD2 (6 bases). This CDR3 has 15 amino acids. CDR1 and CDR2 from the germline V gene are SEHNR and FQNEAQ (reference sequence). Trimming stripped 2 bases from V and 1 base from J, with 11 bases between. The CDR3 is CASSLSRGLQETQYF. The CDR3 coding sequence is TGTGCCAGCAGCTTAAGTAGGGGACTCCAAGAGACCCAGTACTTC.

About this clonotype itself: A clone one base away is much larger, so this may be a read error. V usage is TRBV20-1 and J usage is TRBJ2-1; D might be TRBD1 (7 bases). This CDR3 is 14 amino acids long. Germline CDR1 is DFQATT and CDR2 is SNEGSKA (reference sequence). V gave up 0 bases and J gave up 13 bases, with 19 bases separating them. CDR3 sequence reads: CSARDLGRGETQFF. CDR3 DNA: TGCAGTGCTAGAGATCTAGGCAGGGGGGAGACCCAGTTCTTC.

In this sample, this clonotype turned up many times. The V call is TRBV18, the J call TRBJ2-7, with TRBD1 matching 9 bases. The V gene's germline CDR1 is KGHSH and CDR2 LQKENI. The CDR3 runs 14 residues. The trim removed 6 bases at V and 9 bases at J, leaving 12 bases unmatched. The CDR3: CASSSGTGSTMQYF. In DNA, the CDR3 is TGTGCCAGCTCCTCCGGGACAGGGTCTACGATGCAGTACTTC.

The chain links TRBV12-5 to TRBJ2-7; TRBD1 matches at 7 bases. TRBJ2-5 explains the end of the DNA better; the J call may be wrong. The germline CDR1 and CDR2 sequences are LGHNT and FRNRAP. The CDR3 contains 13 residues. In DNA form, the CDR3 reads TGTGCTAGTGGTCGCGACAGGGAAGAGACCCAGTACTTC. Amino acid sequence: CASGRDREETQYF.

This chain uses TRBV6-1 with TRBJ1-5; tentatively, D is TRBD1 (5 bases). The V gene's germline CDR1 is MNHNS and CDR2 SASEGT. This CDR3 has 17 amino acids. V was shortened by 7 bases and J by 4 bases, with 23 bases between the two germline ends. This chain's CDR3 is CASKPTEGASRNQPQHF. CDR3 coding DNA: TGTGCCAGCAAGCCGACAGAGGGAGCCTCACGGAATCAGCCCCAGCATTTT.

Only a few counts were recorded for this clonotype. The chain joins TRBV27 to TRBJ2-1, with TRBD2 matching over 8 bases. CDR1 is MNHEY, CDR2 SMNVEV, per germline (reference sequence). Losses at the gene ends were 2 bases for V and 5 bases for J; bases not matched to a gene: 5. This CDR3 spans 15 amino acids. The CDR3 region is CASSLERESNNEQFF. In DNA, the CDR3 is TGTGCCAGCAGTTTAGAGCGGGAGTCTAACAATGAGCAGTTCTTC.

This clonotype was counted a few times. The V and J genes are TRBV19 and TRBJ2-7; either TRBD1 or TRBD2 may fit D (6 bases each). Deletions cut 3 bases from V and 2 bases from J, with 11 bases between. This CDR3 is built from 14 residues. The germline gives CDR1 LNHDA, CDR2 SQIVND (reference sequence). CDR3 sequence reads: CASSMEGGPYEQYF. The CDR3 DNA follows: TGTGCCAGTAGTATGGAGGGGGGACCCTACGAGCAGTACTTC.

V and J are TRBV4-3 and TRBJ2-3; no reliable D call. CDR3 length equals 18 residues. Germline assignment: CDR1 LGHNA and CDR2 YSLEER. The germline V and J ends were trimmed by 4 bases and 0 bases, with 20 bases remaining between them. The CDR3, as DNA: TGCGCCAGCAGCCCCGGCGTAGTTACAGCGTCCAGCACAGATACGCAGTATTTT. Amino acid sequence: CASSPGVVTASSTDTQYF.

The chain uses TRBV3-1 and TRBJ2-3; 15 bases map to TRBD2. Germline values: CDR1 LGHDT, CDR2 YNNKEL (reference sequence). CDR3 length equals 18 residues. The junction had 9 bases not matched to a gene; V was cut back by 6 bases and J by 2 bases. The CDR3 sequence is CASSLTGLAGGTTDTQYF. Written as DNA, the CDR3 is TGTGCCAGCAGTTTAACGGGACTAGCGGGAGGAACCACAGATACGCAGTATTTT.